What follows are 32 T cell receptor beta chains derived from one specimen sequenced in a study of identical twins. From the 5' RACE reads, TCRdb called clonotypes with MiXCR, one entry per CDR3 protein. The top ten clones hold 3% of a sample with a few hundred thousand distinct CDR3 sequences, about 8.3% of them seen once. This sample also belongs to another study, concerning yellow fever vaccine responses in identical twins.

Source material: CD8+ T cells sorted from blood. Receptor source: a woman aged 18-29 years in good health.

This clonotype was picked up many times. The chain employs TRBV24-1 and TRBJ2-5, with no clear D. Germline CDR1 is KGHDR and CDR2 is SFDVKD. V was pared by 3 bases and J by 1 base, with 5 bases between. This CDR3 is built from 13 residues. The CDR3 loop reads CATSDQLQETQYF. CDR3 nucleotide sequence: TGTGCCACCAGTGATCAGCTCCAAGAGACCCAGTACTTC.

This clonotype has a handful of counts. The V call is TRBV5-6, the J call TRBJ2-3, with a weak D call TRBD1 (8 bases). The CDR3 covers 16 residues. The germline V gene encodes CDR1 SGHDT and CDR2 YYEEEE. Deletions cut 2 bases from V and 10 bases from J, with 23 bases between. The CDR3 DNA is TGTGCCAGCAGCTTTGGACAGGGAGGACTAGGGTCGGCGCAGTATTTT. Protein sequence: CASSFGQGGLGSAQYF.

This clonotype was seen a few times. This chain uses TRBV29-1 with TRBJ2-5; D is ambiguous. V lost 4 bases, J lost 10 bases, and 10 bases lay in between. This CDR3 comprises 10 residues. Germline CDR1 and CDR2: SQVTM and ANQGSEA. CDR3 bases: TGCAGCGTTGTATCGGGCCACCAGTACTTC. It yields the protein CSVVSGHQYF.

This clonotype was seen a handful of times. V usage is TRBV5-5 and J usage is TRBJ2-7; TRBD2 might be the D (5 bases). This CDR3 is 16 amino acids long. The V end was cut by 0 bases, the J end by 2 bases, with 15 bases between. The germline V gene encodes CDR1 SGHKS and CDR2 YYEKEE (reference sequence). As DNA, the CDR3 is TGTGCCAGCAGCTTGGCCAGGATAGCGCAAACCTACGAGCAGTACTTC. Amino acid sequence: CASSLARIAQTYEQYF.

CDR3 sequence reads: CASSLGVAGAPGELFF. The CDR3, as DNA: TGTGCCAGCAGTTTAGGCGTAGCGGGAGCTCCCGGGGAGCTGTTTTTT. This sequence joins TRBV27 and TRBJ2-2; 9 positions agree with TRBD2. Germline values: CDR1 MNHEY, CDR2 SMNVEV (reference sequence). The CDR3 runs to 16 residues. V was pared by 2 bases and J by 6 bases, with 7 bases of the junction left unmatched.

This clonotype has just a few counts. In nucleotides, the CDR3 is TGTGCCAGCAGCTTAGCGGCAGGGGCCCAAGAGACCCAGTACTTC. Translating it yields CASSLAAGAQETQYF. V is TRBV7-9 and J is TRBJ2-5; possible D gene TRBD1, 6 bases. Germline V gene lookup returns CDR1 SEHNR and CDR2 FQNEAQ (reference sequence). V shed 0 bases and J shed 1 base, with 9 bases lying between them. This CDR3 has 15 residues.

This clonotype was counted ten times or more. The chain uses TRBV15 and TRBJ2-1, with D maybe TRBD2 (5 bases). CDR1 is LNHNV, CDR2 YYDKDF, per germline (reference sequence). Trimming left V 6 bases short and J 5 bases short, with 5 bases between. The CDR3 is made up of 11 amino acids. The CDR3 DNA reads TGTGCCACCAGGCGGGACAATGAGCAGTTCTTC. Translation: CATRRDNEQFF.

This chain links TRBV29-1 with TRBJ2-2; TRBD1 aligns across 8 bases. Germline V gene lookup returns CDR1 SQVTM and CDR2 ANQGSEA. V lost 2 bases and J lost 4; bases outside the gene matches: 6. The length of the CDR3 is 15 residues. The CDR3 coding sequence is TGCAGCGTTGAACCAGGGGGCACGGGCACCGGGGAGCTGTTTTTT. It is translated as CSVEPGGTGTGELFF.

The sample holds many counts of this clonotype. The rearrangement links TRBV4-1 to TRBJ2-3; no definite D call. Trimming took 5 bases from V and 8 from J, leaving 14 bases between them. The CDR3 sequence is 13 residues long. Germline CDR1 MGHRA, CDR2 YSYEKL. CDR3 in amino acids: CASSEIRIATQYF. The CDR3, as DNA: TGCGCCAGCAGCGAAATTAGAATCGCTACGCAGTATTTT.

In this sample, this clonotype turned up a few times. The gene calls are TRBV25-1 and TRBJ1-2; 8 nucleotides agree with TRBD1. Unmatched junction bases numbered 5, after V lost 2 bases and J lost 6 bases. Germline loops: CDR1 MGHDK, CDR2 SYGVNS. This CDR3 has 14 amino acids. The CDR3 reads CASSETGGMHGYTF. The CDR3, as DNA: TGTGCCAGCAGTGAAACAGGGGGTATGCATGGCTACACCTTC.

This clonotype occurred many times. V usage is TRBV5-1 and J usage is TRBJ2-7; D may be TRBD1 (5 bases). V was clipped by 0 bases and J by 2 bases, with 6 bases between them. Germline assignment: CDR1 SGHRS and CDR2 YFSETQ. This CDR3 is built from 13 residues. The DNA of the CDR3 is TGCGCCAGCAGCTTGGACAGGACCTACGAGCAGTACTTC. Encoded protein: CASSLDRTYEQYF.

This clonotype has a handful of counts. The chain employs TRBV7-9 and TRBJ1-2; 8 bases match TRBD1. Germline V CDR1 and CDR2: SEHNR, FQNEAQ (reference sequence). J gave up 7 bases and V 5 bases, and 12 bases lay outside the gene matches. The CDR3 length is 15 residues. This CDR3 is CASSRPGTGVIGYTF. As DNA, the CDR3 is TGTGCCAGCAGCCGGCCCGGGACAGGAGTTATTGGCTACACCTTC.

As DNA, the CDR3 is TGTGCCAGCAGCCAAGATCTATACTCCTACAATGAGCAGTTCTTC. Its protein product is CASSQDLYSYNEQFF. This chain uses TRBV3-1 with TRBJ2-1; D is unclear. CDR3 length: 15 residues. V gave up 0 bases and J gave up 0 bases, with 6 bases separating them. Germline lookup yields CDR1 LGHDT and CDR2 YNNKEL (reference sequence).

This clonotype was found many times. This chain joins TRBV7-9 and TRBJ2-7; the match to TRBD1 covers 7 bases. J lost 2 bases, V lost 5 bases, and 6 bases had no gene match. The CDR3 is 14 amino acids. Germline-derived CDR1 and CDR2 are SEHNR and FQNEAQ (reference sequence). The CDR3 sequence is CASSTRDSPYEQYF. Written as DNA, the CDR3 is TGTGCCAGCAGCACCCGGGACAGTCCCTACGAGCAGTACTTC.

Comment on this clonotype: A read error is possible here, since a much larger clone lies one base away. The chain recombines TRBV4-3 with TRBJ2-4; the D gene is possibly TRBD2 (5 bases). The CDR3 length is 17 residues. Germline lookup yields CDR1 LGHNA and CDR2 YSLEER. V was clipped by 4 bases and J by 5 bases, with 21 bases between them. CDR3 residues: CASSPDPAEGPENIQYF. Here the CDR3 DNA reads TGCGCCAGCAGCCCGGACCCAGCGGAAGGGCCGGAAAACATTCAGTACTTC.

The chain has TRBV29-1 and TRBJ2-1, with TRBD1 as a possible D gene (6 bases). Trimming cost V 0 bases and J 0 bases, with 12 bases left between them. CDR1 SQVTM and CDR2 ANQGSEA come from the germline V gene. The CDR3 is 16 residues long. CDR3 sequence reads: CSVEDPGQLSYNEQFF. In DNA, the CDR3 is TGCAGCGTTGAAGACCCTGGACAGCTCTCCTACAATGAGCAGTTCTTC.

The chain has TRBV20-1 and TRBJ1-1; D gene uncertain. The CDR3 totals 11 residues. Germline CDR1 DFQATT, CDR2 SNEGSKA (reference sequence). V gave up 0 bases and J gave up 7 bases, with 6 bases separating them. The CDR3 region has the DNA TGCAGTGCTAGAGACCCACTTGAAGCTTTCTTT. It encodes CSARDPLEAFF.

This rearrangement joins TRBV15 to TRBJ2-3, with TRBD2 matching over 11 bases. CDR3 length equals 17 residues. Unmatched junction bases numbered 8, after V lost 3 bases and J lost 3 bases. Looked up from germline, CDR1 is LNHNV and CDR2 is YYDKDF (reference sequence). The CDR3 is CATSSLAGGPMTDTQYF. The DNA of the CDR3 is TGTGCCACCAGCAGTTTAGCGGGGGGGCCGATGACAGATACGCAGTATTTT.

Ten or more counts support this clonotype. This chain joins TRBV4-1 and TRBJ2-3; the D is unclear. There are 13 residues in the CDR3. From germline, CDR1 is MGHRA and CDR2 YSYEKL. V was trimmed by 0 bases and J by 6 bases, leaving 7 bases between them. The CDR3 reads CASSQDPGDTQYF. DNA for the CDR3: TGCGCCAGCAGCCAAGATCCTGGGGATACGCAGTATTTT.

This clonotype was seen repeatedly, ten times or more. The CDR3 sequence: CSVPAGSGVYEQFF. In DNA form, the CDR3 reads TGCAGTGTCCCAGCGGGGAGTGGGGTCTATGAGCAGTTCTTC. V gene TRBV20-1 combines with J gene TRBJ2-1, with 7 positions matching TRBD2. Trimming at V came to 7 bases and at J to 8 bases, leaving 14 bases not matched to a gene. The V gene's germline CDR1 is DFQATT and CDR2 SNEGSKA (reference sequence). The CDR3 has 14 residues.

This clonotype was seen a handful of times. The chain uses TRBV24-1 and TRBJ2-3; TRBD2 is a possible D gene (5 bases). CDR1 is KGHDR and CDR2 is SFDVKD in the germline V gene. The V end was cut by 4 bases, the J end by 5 bases, with 15 bases between. The CDR3 sequence is 15 residues long. The CDR3 DNA follows: TGTGCCACCAGTGACCCTGGACTCGGCAGAGATACGCAGTATTTT. Translation: CATSDPGLGRDTQYF.

This clonotype was seen more than once but under ten times. The gene calls are TRBV6-2 or TRBV6-3 and TRBJ2-2; no clear D. V lost 5 bases to trimming and J lost 6 bases, with 10 bases between them. Germline lookup yields CDR1 MNHEY and CDR2 SVGEGT. This CDR3 contains 13 residues. The CDR3: CASSARASGELFF. The CDR3, as DNA: TGTGCCAGCAGTGCTAGGGCCTCCGGGGAGCTGTTTTTT.

This clonotype showed up many times. J is TRBJ2-7 and V is TRBV20-1, with D perhaps matching TRBD1 or TRBD2 (5 bases each). Looked up from germline, CDR1 is DFQATT and CDR2 is SNEGSKA (reference sequence). The germline V and J ends were trimmed by 0 bases and 3 bases, with 15 bases remaining between them. This CDR3 spans 15 amino acids. CDR3 loop: CSARDLLGPSYEQYF. In DNA form, the CDR3 reads TGCAGTGCTAGAGATCTCTTGGGACCTAGCTACGAGCAGTACTTC.

This clonotype appeared many times. V gene TRBV29-1 combines with J gene TRBJ2-3, with D possibly being TRBD2 (6 bases). The CDR3 extends over 15 amino acids. Per the germline V gene, CDR1 is SQVTM and CDR2 is ANQGSEA. Trimming took 4 bases from V and 5 from J, leaving 19 bases between them. The CDR3 region is CSVVGGIIAGDTQYF. CDR3 nucleotide sequence: TGCAGCGTTGTCGGCGGGATAATAGCTGGAGATACGCAGTATTTT.

This clonotype was counted ten times or more. This sequence joins TRBV12-3 or TRBV12-4 and TRBJ1-2, with 12 nucleotides matching TRBD1. J was trimmed by 5 bases and V by 4 bases; bases with no gene match: 8. This CDR3 has 16 amino acids. This chain's CDR3 is CASSSSGTGGVYGYTF. CDR3 in DNA: TGTGCCAGCAGTTCCTCTGGGACAGGGGGCGTATATGGCTACACCTTC.

This clonotype was counted at least ten times. J is TRBJ2-7 and V is TRBV7-8; tentative D call: TRBD2 (5 bases). CDR1 is SGHVS and CDR2 is FQNEAQ in the germline V gene. V lost 2 bases, J lost 5 bases, and 16 bases lay in between. The CDR3 length is 15 residues. CDR3 residues: CASSLSSAVPNEQYF. CDR3 DNA: TGTGCCAGCAGCTTAAGTTCAGCGGTGCCCAACGAGCAGTACTTC.

This chain links TRBV7-2 with TRBJ2-5, with a weak D call TRBD1 (6 bases). The CDR3 totals 16 residues. Trimming took 7 bases from V and 5 from J, leaving 23 bases between them. CDR1 and CDR2 from the germline V gene are SGHTA and FQGNSA. The DNA for the CDR3 is TGTGCCAGCAATGGCGAACAGGGTTACTTCCTGGAGACCCAGTACTTC. Protein sequence: CASNGEQGYFLETQYF.

This clonotype was seen repeatedly, ten times or more. CDR3 in amino acids: CVNTSGSTDTQYF. The CDR3 DNA reads as TGTGTCAACACTAGCGGAAGCACAGATACGCAGTATTTT. V and J are TRBV7-9 and TRBJ2-3, with TRBD2 matching over 8 bases. This CDR3 comprises 13 residues. Germline V gives CDR1 SEHNR, CDR2 FQNEAQ (reference sequence).

The chain recombines TRBV27 with TRBJ2-3, with D maybe TRBD2 (6 bases). Trimming pared 5 bases from V and 2 bases from J, leaving 14 bases between. The CDR3 runs to 15 residues. Germline CDR1 MNHEY, CDR2 SMNVEV (reference sequence). CDR3 sequence reads: CASSPQDYLTDTQYF. CDR3 bases: TGTGCCAGCAGTCCGCAGGACTACCTCACAGATACGCAGTATTTT.

In its sample, this clonotype was seen a few times. This chain connects TRBV5-1 to TRBJ2-7; D uncertain. Germline lookup yields CDR1 SGHRS and CDR2 YFSETQ. CDR3 size: 14 residues. Trimming removed 5 bases at V and 5 bases at J, with 17 bases between. The CDR3 protein is CASRRTRQTDEQYF. As DNA, the CDR3 is TGCGCCAGCAGAAGGACCCGTCAAACGGACGAGCAGTACTTC.

This clonotype has only a few counts. The J gene is TRBJ2-5, the V gene TRBV4-3, with 7 bases lining up with TRBD2. Trimming at V came to 1 base and at J to 3 bases, leaving 2 bases not matched to a gene. Germline CDR1 and CDR2: LGHNA and YSLEER. The CDR3 length is 14 residues. The CDR3 nucleotides read TGCGCCAGCAGCCAAGCCCTAGCGGAAGAGACCCAGTACTTC. Encoded protein: CASSQALAEETQYF.

V usage is TRBV4-1 and J usage is TRBJ2-7, with TRBD2 identical over 8 bases. The CDR3 extends over 16 amino acids. V was clipped by 0 bases and J by 4 bases; unmatched bases: 8. Germline CDR1 MGHRA, CDR2 YSYEKL. The DNA of the CDR3 is TGCGCCAGCAGCCAAGAAACCGGGGGGGAGACGTACGAGCAGTACTTC. Translated: CASSQETGGETYEQYF.